This TCR beta chain was sequenced for a study of cytotoxic CD8 clonotypes in ibrutinib-treated CLL. Across the study: After treatment lasting a median roughly 12 months, range 6 to 36, response samples were collected. General study results and limits: Clonality increased with ibrutinib response but returned toward baseline at progression. A difference in sampling times existed between sustained-remission and progressing patients. At baseline, clonality was higher than in age-matched healthy donors and correlated with CD8+ counts.

V lost 5 bases to trimming and J lost 4 bases; unmatched junction nucleotides: 11. The CDR3 runs 15 residues. CDR1 and CDR2 from the germline V gene are SGHRS and YFSETQ. Some clones are missing from TCRdb's copy, which holds only in-frame ones; the method was immunoSEQ multiplex PCR. This table holds 150,000 or so clones, 75% to 90% found once. Comments on this clone: The target antigen is unknown.

The sample here was PBMCs, taken after 24 months of ibrutinib treatment. This receptor was obtained from a human donor with chronic lymphocytic leukemia. The chain uses TRBV5-1 and TRBJ1-1; 7 bases are shared with TRBD1. CDR3: CASRSGTALGTEAFF. CDR3 sequence (DNA): TGCGCCAGCAGGTCGGGGACAGCCTTGGGCACTGAAGCTTTCTTT.